These 19 T cell receptor beta chains came from one sample sequenced in a study of T cell repertoires in cytomegalovirus infection. From the reads, TCRdb called clonotypes with MiXCR, one entry per CDR3 protein. The sample has about a million distinct CDR3 sequences, around 30% seen once. The antigens these receptors bind are not known. The specimen comprised cultured CD8+ T cells from PBMCs, sampled from culture after CMV antigen stimulation. All receptors come from a human donor in good health (CMV status not recorded). Some clones in this sample may be carry-over from other donors' samples.

The chain recombines TRBV13 with TRBJ1-6, with D tentatively TRBD1 (5 bases). The CDR3 runs 14 residues. Looked up from germline, CDR1 is PRHDT and CDR2 is FYEKMQ (reference sequence). Trimming took 5 bases from V and 7 from J, leaving 12 bases between them. The CDR3 DNA reads TGTGCCAGCAGCGTGGGACGGATAAATTCACCCCTCCACTTT. Translating it yields CASSVGRINSPLHF.

The gene calls are TRBV24-1 and TRBJ1-5; D is perhaps TRBD1 (5 bases). V dropped 3 bases and J dropped 6 bases, with 8 bases sitting between them. The CDR3 contains 13 residues. Germline V gene data show CDR1 as KGHDR and CDR2 as SFDVKD. This CDR3 reads CATSDEGLQPQHF. CDR3 nucleotides: TGTGCCACCAGTGATGAGGGGCTTCAGCCCCAGCATTTT.

J is TRBJ2-3 and V is TRBV7-8, with a possible D match to TRBD2 (5 bases). V lost 4 bases, J lost 2 bases, and 16 bases lay in between. CDR1 is SGHVS and CDR2 is FQNEAQ in the germline V gene. The length of the CDR3 is 16 residues. The CDR3, as DNA: TGTGCCAGCAGCTCATCAGAGGGTCGGGACACAGATACGCAGTATTTT. Its translation: CASSSSEGRDTDTQYF.

This clonotype has a handful of counts. J is TRBJ1-2 and V is TRBV19; D not certain. There are 16 residues in the CDR3. Germline CDR1 is LNHDA and CDR2 is SQIVND (reference sequence). Trimming cost V 6 bases and J 4 bases, with 21 bases left between them. The CDR3 loop reads CASRLFSEDPAYGYTF. CDR3 bases: TGTGCCAGTAGGCTTTTTTCCGAGGATCCAGCCTATGGCTACACCTTC.

The chain is built from TRBV7-6 and TRBJ2-7; D is perhaps TRBD1 or TRBD2 (7 bases each). V lost 2 bases, J lost 5 bases, and 19 bases lay in between. The CDR3 has 16 amino acids. CDR1 SGHVS and CDR2 FNYEAQ come from the germline V gene. This CDR3 is CASSLTTGEGFHEQYF. CDR3 DNA sequence: TGTGCCAGCAGCTTAACCACAGGGGAGGGTTTCCACGAGCAGTACTTC.

Only a few counts were recorded for this clonotype. The V gene is TRBV4-1, the J gene TRBJ1-5, with TRBD1 matching 7 bases. The CDR3 runs 13 residues. The germline V gene has CDR1 MGHRA and CDR2 YSYEKL. V lost 3 bases to trimming and J lost 6 bases; unmatched junction nucleotides: 2. The CDR3 is CASSHEGAQPQHF. The CDR3 bases are TGCGCCAGCAGCCACGAGGGGGCTCAGCCCCAGCATTTT.

This clonotype was seen once. The V gene is TRBV9, the J gene TRBJ2-1; D is perhaps TRBD1 (6 bases). Germline V gene lookup returns CDR1 SGDLS and CDR2 YYNGEE. The CDR3 consists of 14 residues. V shed 3 bases and J shed 10 bases, with 17 bases lying between them. This chain's CDR3 is CASSGRGTQREQFF. CDR3 sequence (DNA): TGTGCCAGCAGCGGTAGGGGGACCCAGAGGGAGCAGTTCTTC.

Only a few counts were recorded for this clonotype. The chain links TRBV25-1 to TRBJ2-2, with a weak D call TRBD1 (6 bases). Germline V gives CDR1 MGHDK, CDR2 SYGVNS. Trimming removed 4 bases from V and 1 base from J, with 22 bases in between. The CDR3 runs to 19 residues. CDR3 coding DNA: TGTGCCAGCAGTGCCTCCCCCGGGACACAATTTAAGAACACCGGGGAGCTGTTTTTT. Encoded protein: CASSASPGTQFKNTGELFF.

This clonotype was observed at least ten times. J is TRBJ1-5 and V is TRBV3-1; 9 bases agree with TRBD1. The germline V gene has CDR1 LGHDT and CDR2 YNNKEL (reference sequence). The CDR3 loop spans 17 amino acids. After removal of 1 base from V and 0 bases from J, the junction contained 4 bases not matched to a gene. CDR3 bases: TGTGCCAGCAGCCAAGCCGGGACAGGGTCTAGCAATCAGCCCCAGCATTTT. This sequence encodes CASSQAGTGSSNQPQHF. The full variable domain, completed using reference TRBV3-1 and TRBJ1-5, is DTAVSQTPKYLVTQMGNDKSIKCEQNLGHDTMYWYKQDSKKFLKIMFSYNNKELIINETVPNRFSPKSPDKAHLNLHINSLELGDSAVYFCASSQAGTGSSNQPQHFGDGTRLSIL.

This clonotype occurred a few times. The gene calls are TRBV9 and TRBJ1-1; 7 nucleotides match TRBD1. With V trimmed by 4 bases and J by 1 base, 7 bases remained unmatched. This CDR3 has 15 residues. Germline V gene sequence: CDR1 SGDLS, CDR2 YYNGEE. The CDR3: CASSKRTGTNTEAFF. CDR3 DNA: TGTGCCAGCAGCAAGCGGACAGGTACGAACACTGAAGCTTTCTTT.

V usage is TRBV28 and J usage is TRBJ2-5; TRBD1 agrees at 12 bases. The CDR3 runs 17 residues. The trim removed 3 bases at V and 4 bases at J, leaving 9 bases unmatched. Germline V gene sequence: CDR1 MDHEN, CDR2 SYDVKM. The CDR3 nucleotides are TGTGCCAGCAGTTTCGCACCGGGACAGGGGGCTAGAGAGACCCAGTACTTC. Its translation is CASSFAPGQGARETQYF.

This clonotype was counted many times. This chain links TRBV7-6 with TRBJ2-3; unclear D gene. Germline CDR1 reads SGHVS; CDR2 reads FNYEAQ. The V end was cut by 3 bases, the J end by 5 bases, with 9 bases between. The CDR3 has 13 residues. Here the CDR3 reads CASSFGYLDTQYF. Written as DNA, the CDR3 is TGTGCCAGCAGCTTTGGCTACTTAGATACGCAGTATTTT.

V usage is TRBV6-5 and J usage is TRBJ2-5; unclear D gene. Deletions cut 0 bases from V and 0 bases from J, with 5 bases between. Germline V gives CDR1 MNHEY, CDR2 SVGAGI. This CDR3 is built from 14 residues. The CDR3 DNA reads as TGTGCCAGCAGTTACTCGGAGAACCAAGAGACCCAGTACTTC. It yields the protein CASSYSENQETQYF.

This clonotype was counted many times. The genes are TRBV7-8 and TRBJ2-5; D remains unclear. The CDR3 consists of 13 residues. Trimming took 1 base from V and 2 from J, leaving 5 bases between them. The germline CDR1 and CDR2 sequences are SGHVS and FQNEAQ. Here the CDR3 reads CASSLEVQETQYF. The CDR3 coding sequence is TGTGCCAGCAGCTTAGAGGTGCAAGAGACCCAGTACTTC.

The V and J genes are TRBV27 and TRBJ2-2, with D possibly matching TRBD1 (5 bases). Per germline, CDR1 MNHEY and CDR2 SMNVEV (reference sequence). The CDR3 runs 13 residues. Trimming cost V 8 bases and J 5 bases, with 12 bases left between them. The CDR3 is CASYDSRTGELFF. Here the CDR3 DNA reads TGTGCCAGCTACGACAGCCGAACCGGGGAGCTGTTTTTT.

There are many counts of this clonotype. The chain recombines TRBV6-6 with TRBJ2-1; TRBD2 agrees at 11 bases. This CDR3 is built from 16 residues. Looked up from germline, CDR1 is MNHNY and CDR2 is SVGAGI (reference sequence). The junction had 9 bases not matched to a gene; V was cut back by 2 bases and J by 9 bases. CDR3 loop: CASSYTFSGGAGEQFF. The CDR3 DNA follows: TGTGCCAGCAGTTACACCTTTAGCGGGGGGGCGGGTGAGCAGTTCTTC.

This clonotype appeared a few times. This chain uses TRBV6-5 with TRBJ1-1, with D possibly TRBD1 on 5 matching bases. Trimming stripped 2 bases from V and 11 bases from J, with 24 bases between. Germline V gene sequence: CDR1 MNHEY, CDR2 SVGAGI. The CDR3 totals 16 residues. The chain's CDR3 is CASSYPDGQGKLEAFF. CDR3 DNA: TGTGCCAGCAGTTACCCAGATGGGCAGGGCAAGCTCGAGGCTTTCTTT.

This chain links TRBV19 with TRBJ2-7; D may correspond to TRBD1 or TRBD2 (5 bases each). Germline values: CDR1 LNHDA, CDR2 SQIVND (reference sequence). CDR3 size: 14 residues. Trimming removed 3 bases from V and 5 bases from J, with 14 bases in between. CDR3 in amino acids: CASSIGTASNEQYF. CDR3 sequence (DNA): TGTGCCAGTAGTATCGGGACGGCTTCTAACGAGCAGTACTTC.

This clonotype was seen a handful of times. This sequence joins TRBV6-1 and TRBJ1-5, with 7 bases that match TRBD1. V trimming: 6 bases; J trimming: 3 bases; junction bases outside the gene matches: 8. Germline V CDR1 and CDR2: MNHNS, SASEGT. This CDR3 region has 15 residues. In DNA, the CDR3 is TGTGCCAGCAGAACCCGGGACAGCCCCAATCAGCCCCAGCATTTT. Translation: CASRTRDSPNQPQHF.